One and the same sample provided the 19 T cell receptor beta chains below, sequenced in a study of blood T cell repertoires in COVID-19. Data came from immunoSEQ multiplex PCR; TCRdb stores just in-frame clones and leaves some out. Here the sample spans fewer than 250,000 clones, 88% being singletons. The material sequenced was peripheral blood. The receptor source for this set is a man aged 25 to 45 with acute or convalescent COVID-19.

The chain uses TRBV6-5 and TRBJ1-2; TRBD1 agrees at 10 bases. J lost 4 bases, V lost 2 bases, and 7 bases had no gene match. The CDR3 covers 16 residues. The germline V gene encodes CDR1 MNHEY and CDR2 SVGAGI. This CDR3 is CASSYQWDRGSYGYTF. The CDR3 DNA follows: TGTGCCAGCAGTTACCAGTGGGACAGGGGTAGCTATGGCTACACCTTC.

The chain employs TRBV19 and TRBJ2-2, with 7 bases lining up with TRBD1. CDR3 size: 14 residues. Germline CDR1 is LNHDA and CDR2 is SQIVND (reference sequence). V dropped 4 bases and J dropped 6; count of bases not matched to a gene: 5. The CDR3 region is CASSSVRGPGELFF. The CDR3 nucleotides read TGTGCCAGTAGTAGCGTAAGGGGGCCCGGGGAGCTGTTTTTT.

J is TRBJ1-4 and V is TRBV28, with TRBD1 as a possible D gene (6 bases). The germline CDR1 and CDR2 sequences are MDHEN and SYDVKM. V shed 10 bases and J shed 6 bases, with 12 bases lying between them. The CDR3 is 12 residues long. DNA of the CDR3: TGTGCCACTCAGGGGCGAGATGAAAAACTGTTTTTT. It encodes CATQGRDEKLFF.

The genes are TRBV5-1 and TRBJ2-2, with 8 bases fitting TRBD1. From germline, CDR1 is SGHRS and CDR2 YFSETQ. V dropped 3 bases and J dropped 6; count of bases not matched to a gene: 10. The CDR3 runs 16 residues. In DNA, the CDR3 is TGCGCCAGCAGCTCAGGACAGGGTGGGGGTTCCGGGGAGCTGTTTTTT. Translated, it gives CASSSGQGGGSGELFF.

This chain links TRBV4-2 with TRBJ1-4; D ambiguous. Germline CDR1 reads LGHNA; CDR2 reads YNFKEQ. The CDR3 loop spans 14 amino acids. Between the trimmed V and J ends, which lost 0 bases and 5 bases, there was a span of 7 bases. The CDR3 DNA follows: TGTGCCAGCAGCCAAGATGACAACAATGAAAAACTGTTTTTT. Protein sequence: CASSQDDNNEKLFF.

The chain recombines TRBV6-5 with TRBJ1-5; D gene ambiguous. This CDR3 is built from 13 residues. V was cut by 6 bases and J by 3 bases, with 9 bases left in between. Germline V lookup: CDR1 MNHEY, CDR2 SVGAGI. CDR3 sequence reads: CASRFGPNQPQHF. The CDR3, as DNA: TGTGCCAGCAGATTCGGTCCCAATCAGCCCCAGCATTTT.

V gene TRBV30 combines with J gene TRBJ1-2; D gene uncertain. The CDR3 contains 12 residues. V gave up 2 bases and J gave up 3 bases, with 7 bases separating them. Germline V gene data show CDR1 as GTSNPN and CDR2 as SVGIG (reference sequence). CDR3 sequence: CAWSPDYYGYTF. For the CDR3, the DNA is TGTGCCTGGAGTCCAGACTACTATGGCTACACCTTC.

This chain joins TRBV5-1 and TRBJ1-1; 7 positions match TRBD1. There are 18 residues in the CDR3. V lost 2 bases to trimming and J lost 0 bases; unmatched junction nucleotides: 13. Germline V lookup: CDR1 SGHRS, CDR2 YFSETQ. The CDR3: CASSLFKRPGQLNTEAFF. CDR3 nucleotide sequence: TGCGCCAGCAGCTTATTCAAACGCCCGGGACAGCTGAACACTGAAGCTTTCTTT.

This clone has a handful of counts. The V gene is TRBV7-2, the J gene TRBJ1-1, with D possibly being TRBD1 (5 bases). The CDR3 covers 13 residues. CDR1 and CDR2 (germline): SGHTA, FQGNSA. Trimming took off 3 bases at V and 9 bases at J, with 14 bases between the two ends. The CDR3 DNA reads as TGTGCCAGCAGCTTGCCCCCGGCAGGGAAAGCTTTCTTT. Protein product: CASSLPPAGKAFF.

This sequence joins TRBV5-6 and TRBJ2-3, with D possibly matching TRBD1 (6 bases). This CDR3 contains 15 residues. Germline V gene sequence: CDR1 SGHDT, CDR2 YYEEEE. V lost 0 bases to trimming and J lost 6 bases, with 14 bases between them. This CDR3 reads CASSLVPGHPDTQYF. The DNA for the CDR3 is TGTGCCAGCAGCTTGGTCCCGGGACACCCTGATACGCAGTATTTT.

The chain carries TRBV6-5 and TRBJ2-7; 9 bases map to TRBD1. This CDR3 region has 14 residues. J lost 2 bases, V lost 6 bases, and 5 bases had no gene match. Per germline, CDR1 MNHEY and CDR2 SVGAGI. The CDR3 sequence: CASRGTGLTYEQYF. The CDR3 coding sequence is TGTGCCAGCAGGGGGACAGGGTTGACCTACGAGCAGTACTTC.

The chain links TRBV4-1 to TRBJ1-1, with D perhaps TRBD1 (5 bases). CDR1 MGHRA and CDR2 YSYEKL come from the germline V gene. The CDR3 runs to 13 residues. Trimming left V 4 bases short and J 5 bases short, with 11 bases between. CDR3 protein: CASSPEKGTEAFF. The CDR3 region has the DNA TGCGCCAGCAGCCCCGAGAAGGGGACTGAAGCTTTCTTT.

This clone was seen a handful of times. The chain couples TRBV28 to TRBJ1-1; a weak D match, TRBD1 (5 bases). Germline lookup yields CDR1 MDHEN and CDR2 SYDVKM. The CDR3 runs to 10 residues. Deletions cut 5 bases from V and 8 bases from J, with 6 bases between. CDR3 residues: CASSDREAFF. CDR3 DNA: TGTGCCAGCAGTGACAGAGAAGCTTTCTTT.

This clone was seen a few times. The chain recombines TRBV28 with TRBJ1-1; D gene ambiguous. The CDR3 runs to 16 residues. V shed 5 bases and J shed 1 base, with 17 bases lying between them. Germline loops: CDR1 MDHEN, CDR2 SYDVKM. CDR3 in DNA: TGTGCCAGCAGTCCTCCGACACGTCCCAAGAACACTGAAGCTTTCTTT. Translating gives CASSPPTRPKNTEAFF.

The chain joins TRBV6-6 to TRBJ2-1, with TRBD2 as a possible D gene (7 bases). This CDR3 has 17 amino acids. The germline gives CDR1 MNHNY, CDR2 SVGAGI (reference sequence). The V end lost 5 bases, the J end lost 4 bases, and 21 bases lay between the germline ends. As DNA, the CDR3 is TGTGCCAGCAGTCTGGTCCGTGGGGGGGCCTATTACAATGAGCAGTTCTTC. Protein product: CASSLVRGGAYYNEQFF.

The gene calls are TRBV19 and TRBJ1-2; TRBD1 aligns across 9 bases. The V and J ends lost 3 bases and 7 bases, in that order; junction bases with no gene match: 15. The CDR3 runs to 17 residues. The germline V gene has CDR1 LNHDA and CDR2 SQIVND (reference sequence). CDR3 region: CASSIVSETGTGSGYTF. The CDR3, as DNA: TGTGCCAGTAGTATCGTGAGTGAAACTGGGACAGGGAGTGGCTACACCTTC.

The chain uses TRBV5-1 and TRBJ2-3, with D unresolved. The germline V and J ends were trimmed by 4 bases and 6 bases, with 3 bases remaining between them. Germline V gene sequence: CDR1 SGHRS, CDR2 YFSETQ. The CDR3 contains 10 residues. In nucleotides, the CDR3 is TGCGCCAGCAGCCGGGATACGCAGTATTTT. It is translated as CASSRDTQYF.

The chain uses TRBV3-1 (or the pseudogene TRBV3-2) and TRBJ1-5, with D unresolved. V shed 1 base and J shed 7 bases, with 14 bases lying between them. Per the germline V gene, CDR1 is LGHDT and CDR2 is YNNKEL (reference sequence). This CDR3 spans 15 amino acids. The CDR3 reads CASSQVPSRGQPQHF. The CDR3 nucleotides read TGTGCCAGCAGCCAAGTACCCTCCCGAGGCCAGCCCCAGCATTTT.

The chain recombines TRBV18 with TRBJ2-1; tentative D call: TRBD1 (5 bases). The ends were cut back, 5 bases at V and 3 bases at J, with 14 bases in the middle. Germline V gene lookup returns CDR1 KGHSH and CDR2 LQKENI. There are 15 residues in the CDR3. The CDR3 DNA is TGTGCCAGCTCATTTCAGGGTTACAACTACAATGAGCAGTTCTTC. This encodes CASSFQGYNYNEQFF.